The clone carrying this T cell receptor beta chain was observed at least ten times. The record originates from a study of neurological immune-mediated disorders. Study in general: There were roughly 34 multiple sclerosis patients. Of these, roughly 31 had relapsing-remitting MS and 3 had secondary progressive MS.

MiXCR was run by TCRdb on the 5' RACE reads, yielding one entry per CDR3 protein. This sample has around 70,000 distinct CDR3 sequences, with about 3% found just once. The CDR3 is made up of 14 amino acids. After removal of 4 bases from V and 13 bases from J, the junction contained 12 bases not matched to a gene. CDR1 is KGHDR, CDR2 SFDVKD, per germline. This TCR came from a woman aged 50 to 65 with multiple sclerosis. The V gene is TRBV24-1, the J gene TRBJ2-1, with 7 bases that match TRBD2. Material: PBMCs. This CDR3 is CATSDFGLAENQFF. CDR3 sequence (DNA): TGTGCCACCAGTGACTTCGGCCTAGCGGAAAATCAGTTCTTC.